Only a few counts were recorded for the clone carrying this T cell receptor (beta chain). Germline-derived CDR1 and CDR2 are SGHDT and YYEEEE. The V end was cut by 5 bases, the J end by 4 bases, with 16 bases between. The CDR3 contains 16 residues. This entry comes from a study of T-cell reconstitution after alpha-beta-depleted transplantation in children. A TCRbeta library incorporating unique molecular identifiers was prepared. TCRdb redid the calling of the PCR reads with MiXCR, one entry per CDR3 protein. The table lists hundreds of thousands of distinct CDR3 sequences, roughly 17% of them singletons.

This TCR derives from a human donor who donated a stem cell graft to a child with acute myeloid leukemia. The genes are TRBV5-6 and TRBJ2-6; weak D call: TRBD1 (5 bases). This specimen was PBMCs from the stem cell graft donor, taken from the stem cell graft. The CDR3 region is CASRGRVGSGANVLTF. The CDR3 coding sequence is TGTGCCAGCAGGGGCAGGGTAGGTTCCGGGGCCAACGTCCTGACTTTC. The full variable domain, with the rest looked up from reference TRBV5-6 and TRBJ2-6, is DAGVTQSPTHLIKTRGQQVTLRCSPKSGHDTVSWYQQALGQGPQFIFQYYEEEERQRGNFPDRFSGHQFPNYSSELNVNALLLGDSALYLCASRGRVGSGANVLTFGAGSRLTVL.